These 20 T cell receptor beta chains were all obtained from the same sample, sequenced in a study of PD-1 blockade in classical Hodgkin lymphoma. Sequenced by immunoSEQ multiplex PCR; TCRdb stores in-frame clones only, minus some. The sample includes 9,500 to 10,000 clones, approximately 72% of them seen just once. Time point of the sample: cycle 4 day 1 (C4D1), after more than 5 weeks of nivolumab. Patients all relapsed after autologous stem cell transplantation, and there was variation in brentuximab vedotin exposure. Negative selection with magnetic separation was used to purify CD4+ T cells from thawed PBMCs. The sequences come from CD4+ T cells from blood, collected before the fourth cycle of nivolumab. The receptors stem from a human donor with classical Hodgkin lymphoma.

This chain joins TRBV7-9 and TRBJ1-1, with a tentative D call TRBD1 (6 bases). Trimming pared 1 base from V and 7 bases from J, leaving 10 bases between. Germline-derived CDR1 and CDR2 are SEHNR and FQNEAQ (reference sequence). This CDR3 is built from 13 residues. The DNA for the CDR3 is TGTGCCAGCAGCTTAGGGACAGTTTATGAAGCTTTCTTT. This codes for CASSLGTVYEAFF.

This chain connects TRBV7-2 to TRBJ2-5; 10 bases align to TRBD1. CDR1 SGHTA and CDR2 FQGNSA come from the germline V gene. J lost 7 bases, V lost 1 base, and 12 bases had no gene match. The length of the CDR3 is 17 residues. The CDR3 nucleotides are TGTGCCAGCAGCTTAGTAGGCTTGGGACAGGGGACGGGGACCCAGTACTTC. It translates to CASSLVGLGQGTGTQYF.

The chain combines TRBV4-1 with TRBJ2-4, with 11 bases fitting TRBD1. CDR1 and CDR2 from the germline V gene are MGHRA and YSYEKL. This CDR3 has 16 residues. The trim removed 3 bases at V and 3 bases at J, leaving 4 bases unmatched. The CDR3 is CASSQGDRGNKNIQYF. The CDR3 nucleotides are TGCGCCAGCAGCCAGGGGGACAGGGGGAACAAAAACATTCAGTACTTC.

The chain employs TRBV25-1 and TRBJ1-1; unclear D gene. Germline-derived CDR1 and CDR2 are MGHDK and SYGVNS. The CDR3 covers 12 residues. Trimming cost V 3 bases and J 6 bases, with 8 bases left between them. The DNA for the CDR3 is TGTGCCAGCAGTGAGGGGATCGCTGAAGCTTTCTTT. It encodes CASSEGIAEAFF.

The chain links TRBV10-1 to TRBJ2-5; 11 nucleotides match TRBD2. J lost 3 bases, V lost 7 bases, and 13 bases had no gene match. Per the germline V gene, CDR1 is WNHNN and CDR2 is SYGVQD (reference sequence). This CDR3 comprises 17 residues. The CDR3 DNA reads TGCGCCAGCATGGTGGTCGGGACTAGCGGTACGGAAGAGACCCAGTACTTC. Its protein is CASMVVGTSGTEETQYF.

The CDR3 here is CASSLGVDSSYTF. For the CDR3, the DNA is TGTGCCAGCAGTCTCGGGGTGGACAGCAGCTACACCTTC. The chain carries TRBV5-6 and TRBJ1-2; TRBD1 is a possible D gene (6 bases). This CDR3 contains 13 residues. V was shortened by 5 bases and J by 9 bases, with 17 bases between the two germline ends. The germline CDR1 and CDR2 sequences are SGHDT and YYEEEE.

This chain connects TRBV25-1 to TRBJ1-4; the D is unclear. V was trimmed by 2 bases and J by 14 bases, leaving 15 bases between them. Germline V gene data show CDR1 as MGHDK and CDR2 as SYGVNS. The CDR3 is made up of 13 amino acids. CDR3 sequence reads: CASSEELLTELFF. CDR3 bases: TGTGCCAGCAGTGAAGAGTTACTTACAGAGCTGTTTTTT.

The chain links TRBV5-1 to TRBJ2-5; 10 nucleotides line up with TRBD2. J gave up 4 bases and V 1 base, and 7 bases lay outside the gene matches. Germline CDR1 SGHRS, CDR2 YFSETQ. This CDR3 has 16 amino acids. The CDR3 nucleotides read TGCGCCAGCAGCTTGATGAGCGGGGGGGCCCGAGAGACCCAGTACTTC. Translating it yields CASSLMSGGARETQYF.

The V gene is TRBV10-3, the J gene TRBJ2-7, with a tentative D call TRBD2 (6 bases). Trimming took off 4 bases at V and 2 bases at J, with 15 bases between the two ends. Germline CDR1 and CDR2: ENHRY and SYGVKD. The CDR3 is made up of 15 amino acids. The DNA for the CDR3 is TGTGCCATCAGTGGCGGGGCGGACGCTGCCTACGAGCAGTACTTC. It encodes CAISGGADAAYEQYF.

This chain connects TRBV28 to TRBJ2-1; TRBD2 matches 7 bases. CDR1 MDHEN and CDR2 SYDVKM come from the germline V gene. There are 16 residues in the CDR3. Trimming at V came to 3 bases and at J to 6 bases, leaving 11 bases not matched to a gene. The CDR3 coding sequence is TGTGCCAGCAGTTTTAGCGGGCCCGGGGCTGGCAATGAGCAGTTCTTC. It yields the protein CASSFSGPGAGNEQFF.

The V gene is TRBV6-1, the J gene TRBJ1-2; no clear D. CDR3 length equals 11 residues. Germline values: CDR1 MNHNS, CDR2 SASEGT. V was trimmed by 8 bases and J by 8 bases, leaving 12 bases between them. The CDR3 sequence is CASDPGGGYTF. In nucleotides, the CDR3 is TGTGCCAGCGACCCAGGCGGGGGCTACACCTTC.

The chain couples TRBV7-9 to TRBJ2-3; D is undetermined. The CDR3 length is 16 residues. CDR1 and CDR2 from the germline V gene are SEHNR and FQNEAQ (reference sequence). Trimming shortened V by 4 bases and J by 3 bases, and 17 bases separated the two germline ends. In DNA form, the CDR3 reads TGTGCCAGCAGCTCAAAATCGGGCCCTGGGACAGATACGCAGTATTTT. Its translation is CASSSKSGPGTDTQYF.

The chain has TRBV10-2 and TRBJ1-1; weak D call: TRBD1 (6 bases). Germline loops: CDR1 WSHSY, CDR2 SAAADI. This CDR3 comprises 14 residues. Trimming left V 6 bases short and J 5 bases short, with 16 bases between. CDR3 loop: CASRSQGGITEAFF. CDR3 sequence (DNA): TGCGCCAGCAGGTCACAGGGAGGTATAACTGAAGCTTTCTTT.

By sample share, this clone is medium-sized. The chain combines TRBV19 with TRBJ2-1; D possibly uses TRBD1 or TRBD2 (5 bases each). The germline gives CDR1 LNHDA, CDR2 SQIVND (reference sequence). The ends were cut back, 4 bases at V and 7 bases at J, with 20 bases in the middle. The CDR3 loop spans 16 amino acids. Written as DNA, the CDR3 is TGTGCCAGTAGTAGCCGTGAGGGGCCCCTTGGGAATGAGCAGTTCTTC. It is translated as CASSSREGPLGNEQFF.

The rearrangement links TRBV9 to TRBJ2-6; TRBD1 is a possible D gene (5 bases). Germline loops: CDR1 SGDLS, CDR2 YYNGEE. The CDR3 runs 15 residues. The germline V and J ends were trimmed by 4 bases and 3 bases, with 11 bases remaining between them. The CDR3: CASSRLGDGANVLTF. The CDR3 region has the DNA TGTGCCAGCAGCCGATTAGGGGATGGGGCCAACGTCCTGACTTTC.

In DNA, the CDR3 is TGTGCCAGCAGCTTAGGAGCGACATTGAACACTGAAGCTTTCTTT. Protein sequence: CASSLGATLNTEAFF. The rearrangement links TRBV11-2 to TRBJ1-1; D gene ambiguous. V was trimmed by 1 base and J by 0 bases, leaving 9 bases between them. The CDR3 has 15 residues. In germline, CDR1 is SGHAT, CDR2 FQNNGV.

The chain joins TRBV11-3 to TRBJ1-3; the D is unclear. V gave up 1 base and J gave up 0 bases, with 4 bases separating them. CDR3 size: 14 residues. The germline gives CDR1 SGHNT, CDR2 YENEEA. The CDR3 region has the DNA TGTGCCAGCAGCTTAGGGTCCTCTGGAAACACCATATATTTT. It codes for CASSLGSSGNTIYF.

CDR3 DNA: TGTGCCAGTAGTTCCGGGACTAGCTGGGTCCAAGAGACCCAGTACTTC. As protein: CASSSGTSWVQETQYF. The V gene is TRBV19, the J gene TRBJ2-5; 9 nucleotides agree with TRBD2. CDR1 is LNHDA and CDR2 is SQIVND in the germline V gene (reference sequence). The CDR3 is 16 amino acids. J lost 1 base, V lost 5 bases, and 8 bases had no gene match.

The chain recombines TRBV7-9 with TRBJ2-3; 10 bases agree with TRBD1. The germline V gene encodes CDR1 SEHNR and CDR2 FQNEAQ (reference sequence). CDR3 length: 16 residues. The V segment lost 4 bases and the J segment 2 bases; nucleotides outside the gene matches: 6. The CDR3 nucleotides are TGTGCCAGCAGCTCCGGACAGGGGGAGTCCACAGATACGCAGTATTTT. It encodes CASSSGQGESTDTQYF.

The J gene is TRBJ2-3, the V gene TRBV7-7, with 7 bases lining up with TRBD1. The germline V gene encodes CDR1 SSHAT and CDR2 FNYEAQ (reference sequence). J lost 0 bases, V lost 3 bases, and 3 bases had no gene match. CDR3 length equals 15 residues. The DNA of the CDR3 is TGTGCCAGCAGCTTCGGGACAGCTAGCACAGATACGCAGTATTTT. It is translated as CASSFGTASTDTQYF.